The 11 T cell receptor beta chains below come from one sample, sequenced in a study of cytomegalovirus exposure and HLA in healthy donors (dated by TCRdb to about 2017). Libraries were made using the immunoSEQ multiplex PCR assay. Here the immuneACCESS table is served through TCRdb, limited to in-frame sequences with V and J called. Missing clones are a known gap in these copies; in checked studies unresolved V genes cover under half, and the rest lacks a known reason. The sample table holds some 160,000 clones, of which approximately 91% were seen once. The ten largest clones capture approximately 0.7% of the sample. The specimen was PBMCs. The receptor source for this set is a man aged 18 to 30 in good health and CMV-seronegative.

The J gene is TRBJ2-1, the V gene TRBV19; 7 bases match TRBD2. Germline V CDR1 and CDR2: LNHDA, SQIVND (reference sequence). The CDR3 is 15 residues long. V lost 1 base to trimming and J lost 8 bases; unmatched junction nucleotides: 8. The CDR3 reads CASSIGLAAGDEQFF. Written as DNA, the CDR3 is TGTGCCAGTAGTATAGGGCTAGCGGCCGGGGATGAGCAGTTCTTC.

The table lists this clone with a few counts. The rearrangement joins TRBV5-1 to TRBJ2-2, with 10 bases fitting TRBD2. CDR3 length equals 16 residues. Trimming cost V 0 bases and J 6 bases; bases outside gene matches: 5. Germline CDR1 and CDR2: SGHRS and YFSETQ. The CDR3 DNA is TGCGCCAGCAGCTTGGATCTAGCGGGAGCGGCCGGGGAGCTGTTTTTT. It codes for CASSLDLAGAAGELFF.

The genes are TRBV9 and TRBJ2-2; D ambiguous. V was shortened by 0 bases and J by 1 base, with 10 bases between the two germline ends. Germline lookup yields CDR1 SGDLS and CDR2 YYNGEE. The CDR3 covers 16 residues. This CDR3 is CASSVGPNRNTGELFF. CDR3 in DNA: TGTGCCAGCAGCGTAGGGCCGAACAGGAACACCGGGGAGCTGTTTTTT. The full variable domain, completed using reference TRBV9 and TRBJ2-2, is DSGVTQTPKHLITATGQRVTLRCSPRSGDLSVYWYQQSLDQGLQFLIQYYNGEERAKGNILERFSAQQFPDLHSELNLSSLELGDSALYFCASSVGPNRNTGELFFGEGSRLTVL.

This clone appeared once. The genes are TRBV6-1 and TRBJ2-5; TRBD2 matches at 12 bases. The V gene end was trimmed by 5 bases and the J gene end by 6 bases; junction bases not matched to a gene: 4. CDR1 is MNHNS and CDR2 is SASEGT in the germline V gene. This CDR3 region has 14 residues. The CDR3 sequence: CASSPSGGAKTQYF. The DNA for the CDR3 is TGTGCCAGCAGTCCTAGCGGGGGGGCAAAGACCCAGTACTTC.

The chain joins TRBV9 to TRBJ2-2; TRBD2 aligns across 7 bases. V trimming: 1 base; J trimming: 0 bases; junction bases outside the gene matches: 3. This CDR3 comprises 16 residues. Per germline, CDR1 SGDLS and CDR2 YYNGEE. CDR3 nucleotide sequence: TGTGCCAGCAGCGTAACAAGCGGGGCGAACACCGGGGAGCTGTTTTTT. It specifies CASSVTSGANTGELFF.

The chain couples TRBV13 to TRBJ1-2; perhaps TRBD1 as D (6 bases). Per germline, CDR1 PRHDT and CDR2 FYEKMQ (reference sequence). With 5 bases removed from V and 7 bases from J, the gap between germline ends came to 14 bases. The CDR3 is 13 residues long. The CDR3 DNA sequence: TGTGCCAGCAGCCGTACAGGGATTGGTGGCTACACCTTC. Encoded protein: CASSRTGIGGYTF.

This clone was counted between two and nine times. The V and J genes are TRBV11-2 and TRBJ2-7; D unclear. V was cut by 1 base and J by 3 bases, with 4 bases left in between. Looked up from germline, CDR1 is SGHAT and CDR2 is FQNNGV. The length of the CDR3 is 12 residues. The CDR3: CASSLGSYEQYF. The CDR3 nucleotides are TGTGCCAGCAGCTTAGGGAGCTACGAGCAGTACTTC. Looking up the rest from reference TRBV11-2 and TRBJ2-7 gives the full variable domain: EAGVAQSPRYKIIEKRQSVAFWCNPISGHATLYWYQQILGQGPKLLIQFQNNGVVDDSQLPKDRFSAERLKGVDSTLKIQPAKLEDSAVYLCASSLGSYEQYFGPGTRLTVT.

The V gene is TRBV25-1, the J gene TRBJ2-5, with a possible D match to TRBD1 (6 bases). The CDR3 runs 14 residues. The V end was cut by 6 bases, the J end by 0 bases, with 11 bases between. Germline CDR1 and CDR2: MGHDK and SYGVNS. The CDR3 is CASSAGQYQETQYF. CDR3 DNA: TGTGCCAGCAGCGCCGGACAGTACCAAGAGACCCAGTACTTC.

V usage is TRBV7-7 and J usage is TRBJ2-3; tentatively, D is TRBD2 (5 bases). The V end lost 1 base, the J end lost 6 bases, and 17 bases lay between the germline ends. The CDR3 sequence is 16 residues long. Germline CDR1 SSHAT, CDR2 FNYEAQ (reference sequence). For the CDR3, the DNA is TGTGCCAGCAGCTTAGGGGTTGCGGGCGGAGGTGATACGCAGTATTTT. Translation gives CASSLGVAGGGDTQYF. The full variable domain, rest sourced from reference TRBV7-7 and TRBJ2-3, is GAGVSQSPRYKVTKRGQDVTLRCDPISSHATLYWYQQALGQGPEFLTYFNYEAQPDKSGLPSDRFSAERPEGSISTLTIQRTEQRDSAMYRCASSLGVAGGGDTQYFGPGTRLTVL.

This clone was counted only a few times. The chain has TRBV10-1 and TRBJ2-5; D not resolved. This CDR3 spans 13 amino acids. V was cut by 2 bases and J by 3 bases, with 7 bases left in between. Germline V gene sequence: CDR1 WNHNN, CDR2 SYGVQD (reference sequence). CDR3 sequence: CASSEGFEETQYF. As DNA, the CDR3 is TGCGCCAGCAGTGAGGGCTTCGAAGAGACCCAGTACTTC.

The chain has TRBV19 and TRBJ1-1; TRBD1 matches at 9 bases. The CDR3 covers 14 residues. Germline trimming cut 7 bases from V and 6 bases from J; bases unmatched to any gene: 9. Looked up from germline, CDR1 is LNHDA and CDR2 is SQIVND (reference sequence). The CDR3 spells CASKGQGRDAEAFF. The DNA of the CDR3 is TGTGCCAGTAAAGGACAGGGGCGTGACGCTGAAGCTTTCTTT.